The T cell receptor (beta chain) described here comes from a study of T cell repertoires in cytomegalovirus infection. Germline CDR1 and CDR2: SGHAT and FQNNGV. This CDR3 comprises 14 residues. The V end lost 5 bases, the J end lost 4 bases, and 11 bases lay between the germline ends. MiXCR, run by TCRdb on the reads, gives a single entry per CDR3 protein. The repertoire consists of about 530,000 distinct CDR3 sequences, with approximately 26% occurring once and the leading ten covering approximately 13%. The material sequenced was PBMCs. The receptor was derived from a human donor in good health (CMV status not recorded). Some clones in this sample may be carry-over from other donors' samples. The rearrangement joins TRBV11-2 to TRBJ2-2, with D possibly TRBD2 on 6 matching bases. As DNA, the CDR3 is TGTGCCAGCAGCCCGAGGAGGGGCACCGGGGAGCTGTTTTTT. Amino acids: CASSPRRGTGELFF.